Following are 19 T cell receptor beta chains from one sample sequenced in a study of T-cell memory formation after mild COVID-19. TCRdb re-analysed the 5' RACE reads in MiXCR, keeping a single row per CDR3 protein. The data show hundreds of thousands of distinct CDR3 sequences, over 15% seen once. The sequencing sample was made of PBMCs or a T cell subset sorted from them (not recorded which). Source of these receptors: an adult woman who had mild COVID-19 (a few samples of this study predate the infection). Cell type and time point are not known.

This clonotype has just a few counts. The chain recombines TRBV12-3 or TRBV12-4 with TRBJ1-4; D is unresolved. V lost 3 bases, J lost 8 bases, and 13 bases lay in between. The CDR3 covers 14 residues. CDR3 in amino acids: CASSFRGKGEKLFF. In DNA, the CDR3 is TGTGCCAGCAGTTTTCGAGGGAAGGGCGAAAAACTGTTTTTT.

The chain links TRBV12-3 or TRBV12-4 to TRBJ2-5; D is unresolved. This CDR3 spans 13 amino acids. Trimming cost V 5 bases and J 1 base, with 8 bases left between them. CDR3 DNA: TGTGCCAGCAGTCCAGAAATCCAAGAGACCCAGTACTTC. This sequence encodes CASSPEIQETQYF.

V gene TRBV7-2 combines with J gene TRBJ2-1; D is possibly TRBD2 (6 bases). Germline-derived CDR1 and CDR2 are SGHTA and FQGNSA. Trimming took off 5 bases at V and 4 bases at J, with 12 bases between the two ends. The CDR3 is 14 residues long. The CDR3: CASSRRGRYNEQFF. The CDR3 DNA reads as TGTGCCAGCAGCCGGCGGGGACGTTACAATGAGCAGTTCTTC.

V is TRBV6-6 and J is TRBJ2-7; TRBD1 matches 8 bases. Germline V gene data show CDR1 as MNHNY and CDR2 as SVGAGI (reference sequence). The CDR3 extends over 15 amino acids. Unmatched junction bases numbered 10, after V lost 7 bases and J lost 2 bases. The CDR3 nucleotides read TGTGCCAGCACGGACAGGGTCCGGACAACCTACGAGCAGTACTTC. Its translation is CASTDRVRTTYEQYF.

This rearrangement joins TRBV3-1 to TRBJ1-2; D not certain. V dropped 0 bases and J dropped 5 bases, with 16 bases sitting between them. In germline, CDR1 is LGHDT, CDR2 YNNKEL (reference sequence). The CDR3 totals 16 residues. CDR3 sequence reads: CASSQDWAGQQYGYTF. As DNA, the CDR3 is TGTGCCAGCAGCCAAGATTGGGCAGGTCAACAATATGGCTACACCTTC.

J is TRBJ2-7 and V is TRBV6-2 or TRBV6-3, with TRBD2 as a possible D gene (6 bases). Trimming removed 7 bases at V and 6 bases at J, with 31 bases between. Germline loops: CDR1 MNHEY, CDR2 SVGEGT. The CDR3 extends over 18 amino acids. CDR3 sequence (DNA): TGTGCCAGCATTTCCCTCCGGGACTCAGAAAGAAAATCCGCCGAGCAGTACTTC. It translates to CASISLRDSERKSAEQYF.

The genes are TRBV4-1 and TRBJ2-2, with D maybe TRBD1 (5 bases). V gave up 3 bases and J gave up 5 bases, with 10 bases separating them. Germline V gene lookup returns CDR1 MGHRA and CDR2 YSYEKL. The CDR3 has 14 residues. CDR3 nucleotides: TGCGCCAGCAGCCAGCCCCCAGGGACCGGGGAGCTGTTTTTT. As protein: CASSQPPGTGELFF.

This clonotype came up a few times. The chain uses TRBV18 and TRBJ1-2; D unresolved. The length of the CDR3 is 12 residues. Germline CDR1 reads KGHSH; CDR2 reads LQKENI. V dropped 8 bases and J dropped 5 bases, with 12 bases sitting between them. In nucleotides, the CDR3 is TGTGCCAGCAGCTTACCTCCATATGGCTACACCTTC. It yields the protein CASSLPPYGYTF.

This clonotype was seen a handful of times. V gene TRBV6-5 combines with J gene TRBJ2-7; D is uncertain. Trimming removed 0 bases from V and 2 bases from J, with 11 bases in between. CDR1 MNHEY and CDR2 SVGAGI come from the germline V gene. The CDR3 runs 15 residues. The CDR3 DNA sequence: TGTGCCAGCAGTTACTCCCGACAACTGGCCTACGAGCAGTACTTC. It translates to CASSYSRQLAYEQYF.

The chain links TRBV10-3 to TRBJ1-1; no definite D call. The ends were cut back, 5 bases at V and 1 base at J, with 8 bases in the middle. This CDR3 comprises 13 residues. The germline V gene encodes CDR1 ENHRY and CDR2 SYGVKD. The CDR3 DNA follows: TGTGCCATCAGTTCGCTTAGGAACACTGAAGCTTTCTTT. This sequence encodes CAISSLRNTEAFF.

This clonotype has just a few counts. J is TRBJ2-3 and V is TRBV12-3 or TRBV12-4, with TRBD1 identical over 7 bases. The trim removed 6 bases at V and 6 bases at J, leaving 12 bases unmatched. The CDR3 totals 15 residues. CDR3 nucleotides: TGTGCCAGCAGCCATTACAGGGGCCGCGTGGATACGCAGTATTTT. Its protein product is CASSHYRGRVDTQYF.

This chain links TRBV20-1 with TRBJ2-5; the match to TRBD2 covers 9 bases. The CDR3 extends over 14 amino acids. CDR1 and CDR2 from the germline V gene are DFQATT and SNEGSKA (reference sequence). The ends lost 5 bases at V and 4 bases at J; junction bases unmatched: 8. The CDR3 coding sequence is TGCAGTGCTCTCACGGCGGGAGGGAGAGAGACCCAGTACTTC. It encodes CSALTAGGRETQYF.

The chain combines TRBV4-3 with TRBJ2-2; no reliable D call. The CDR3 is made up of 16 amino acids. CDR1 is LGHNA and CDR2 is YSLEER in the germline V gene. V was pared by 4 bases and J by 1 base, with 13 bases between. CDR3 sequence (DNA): TGCGCCAGCAGCCTCAACAACAATTTGAACACCGGGGAGCTGTTTTTT. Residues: CASSLNNNLNTGELFF.

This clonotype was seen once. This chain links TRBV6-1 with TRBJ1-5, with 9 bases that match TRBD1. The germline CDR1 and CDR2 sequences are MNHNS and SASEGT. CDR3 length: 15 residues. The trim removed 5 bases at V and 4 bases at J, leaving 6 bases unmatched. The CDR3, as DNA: TGTGCCAGCAGTTGGGGACAGGGTGGGAATCAGCCCCAGCATTTT. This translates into CASSWGQGGNQPQHF.

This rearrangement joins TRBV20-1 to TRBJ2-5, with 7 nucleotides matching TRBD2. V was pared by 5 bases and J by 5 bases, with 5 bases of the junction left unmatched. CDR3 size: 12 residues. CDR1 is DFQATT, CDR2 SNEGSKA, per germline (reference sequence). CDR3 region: CSARDYVETQYF. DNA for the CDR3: TGCAGTGCTCGGGACTACGTGGAGACCCAGTACTTC.

This chain's CDR3 is CASSLRGATYEQYF. In DNA, the CDR3 is TGTGCCAGCAGCTTACGGGGGGCTACCTACGAGCAGTACTTC. The chain is built from TRBV5-6 and TRBJ2-7, with D perhaps matching TRBD2 (7 bases). The CDR3 spans 14 residues. The germline V and J ends were trimmed by 2 bases and 2 bases, with 11 bases remaining between them. Germline values: CDR1 SGHDT, CDR2 YYEEEE.

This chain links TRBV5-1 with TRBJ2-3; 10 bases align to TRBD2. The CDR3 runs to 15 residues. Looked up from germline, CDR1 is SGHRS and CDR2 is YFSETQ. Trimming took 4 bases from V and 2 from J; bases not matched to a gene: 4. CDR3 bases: TGCGCCAGCAGCCAAAGCGGGAGGGCCACAGATACGCAGTATTTT. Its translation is CASSQSGRATDTQYF.

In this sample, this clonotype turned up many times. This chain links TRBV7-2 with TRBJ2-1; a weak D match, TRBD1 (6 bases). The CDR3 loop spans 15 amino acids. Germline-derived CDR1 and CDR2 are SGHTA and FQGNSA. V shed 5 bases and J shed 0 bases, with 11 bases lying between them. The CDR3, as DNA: TGTGCCAGCAGCCCCGTAGGGGGCTCCTACAATGAGCAGTTCTTC. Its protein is CASSPVGGSYNEQFF.

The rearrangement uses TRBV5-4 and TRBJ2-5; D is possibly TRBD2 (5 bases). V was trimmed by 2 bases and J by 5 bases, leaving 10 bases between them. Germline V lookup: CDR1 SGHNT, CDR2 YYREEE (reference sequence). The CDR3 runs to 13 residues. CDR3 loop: CASSFPGLETQYF. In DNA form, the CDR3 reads TGTGCCAGCAGCTTTCCGGGGTTGGAGACCCAGTACTTC.